This is a list of T cell receptor beta chains from one sample in a study of OX40 agonist ivuxolimab in advanced cancers. Clones were sequenced by immunoSEQ multiplex PCR, and TCRdb holds only the in-frame ones, with some missing. This table has tens of thousands of clones, approximately 81% appearing once. The sample consisted of CD4+ or CD8+ T cells sorted from blood, taken in a trial of the OX40 agonist ivuxolimab. These TCRs come from an adult with an advanced solid tumor such as melanoma, head and neck, liver or kidney cancer. Each CDR3 is given with its conserved first and last residue. D genes are given only for firm matches. Clone size is given for some rows only: seen once, a few or many times, or a class if the clone is expanded.

abundance,j_gene,d_gene,v_gene,CDR3nt,CDR3aa
few,TRBJ2-5,TRBD2,TRBV9,TGTGCCAGCAGCGCCACATCTAGCGGGGGAGAGACCCAGTACTTC,CASSATSSGGETQYF
NA,TRBJ1-6,NA,TRBV30,TGTGCCTGGAGTGTAGGCAGGGGAGATTCACCCCTCCACTTT,CAWSVGRGDSPLHF
NA,TRBJ2-5,NA,TRBV2,TGTGCCAGCAGTGAATACCTTGGGGCCGGGGGAGAGACCCAGTACTTC,CASSEYLGAGGETQYF
many,TRBJ1-1,NA,TRBV30,TGTGCCTGGAGCAGGATGAACACTGAAGCTTTCTTT,CAWSRMNTEAFF
NA,TRBJ2-7,NA,TRBV7-8,TGTGCCAGCAGCTTGGACACCTACTCCTACGAGCAGTACTTC,CASSLDTYSYEQYF
few,TRBJ2-1,TRBD2,TRBV7-3,TGTGCCAGCAGCTTAACCGGGACTAGCGGCCGTACTCGTAATGAGCAGTTCTTC,CASSLTGTSGRTRNEQFF
NA,TRBJ2-5,TRBD2,TRBV18,TGTGCCAGCTCTTCCGCACTAGCGGGGGAAGAGACCCAGTACTTC,CASSSALAGEETQYF
NA,TRBJ1-4,NA,TRBV5-4,TGTGCCAGCAGCTTGGATAGCAATGAAAAACTGTTTTTT,CASSLDSNEKLFF
NA,TRBJ2-3,NA,TRBV10-3,TGTGCCATCAGAGGGGACTCCTCCACAGATACGCAGTATTTT,CAIRGDSSTDTQYF
NA,TRBJ1-6,TRBD1,TRBV7-9,TGTGCCAGCAGCTTAGAACAGGGGGCTAAGTCACCCCTCCACTTT,CASSLEQGAKSPLHF
once,TRBJ2-1,TRBD2,TRBV2,TGTGCCAGCAGTGAATGGGGGGGACTAGCCGGATACAATGAGCAGTTCTTC,CASSEWGGLAGYNEQFF
NA,TRBJ2-2,NA,TRBV9,TGTGCCAGCAGCCCCTGGACGGGGACCGGGGAGCTGTTTTTT,CASSPWTGTGELFF
NA,TRBJ1-6,NA,TRBV30,TGTGCCTGGAGTGTACGGGACTTAGTTGTCTCACCCCTCCACTTT,CAWSVRDLVVSPLHF
NA,TRBJ2-1,TRBD2,TRBV18,TGTGCCAGCGGGACTAGCGGGACTTACAATGAGCAGTTCTTC,CASGTSGTYNEQFF
NA,TRBJ2-5,NA,TRBV5-4,TGTGCCAGCAGCCCTAGGGGGAGCCCCCAAGAGACCCAGTACTTC,CASSPRGSPQETQYF
few,TRBJ1-6,NA,TRBV7-9,TGTGCCAGCAGCGCCGTGGCCAGCTCACCCCTCCACTTT,CASSAVASSPLHF
NA,TRBJ2-5,NA,TRBV6-6,TGTGCCAGCAGTTACCCGGCCGGGGGAAGTATTGAGACCCAGTACTTC,CASSYPAGGSIETQYF
NA,TRBJ1-1,NA,TRBV6-1,TGTGCCAGCAGTGAAATGGGGTTGAACACTGAAGCTTTCTTT,CASSEMGLNTEAFF
few,TRBJ1-5,NA,TRBV19,TGTGCCAGTAGTGCGGGGGATCTACGCCAGCATTTT,CASSAGDLRQHF
NA,TRBJ2-4,TRBD2,TRBV19,TGTGCCAGTAGTATAGTCAGAAGCGGGGGGGTAGCCAAAAACATTCAGTACTTC,CASSIVRSGGVAKNIQYF
NA,TRBJ2-1,TRBD1,TRBV7-9,TGTGCCAGCAGACAAGACAGGGACGGCGGCAATGAGCAGTTCTTC,CASRQDRDGGNEQFF
NA,TRBJ2-5,NA,TRBV27,TGTGCCAGCAGTTTAGAGGGAAGACAGCAAGAGACCCAGTACTTC,CASSLEGRQQETQYF
few,TRBJ2-5,TRBD2,TRBV4-2,TGTGCCAGCAGCCAAGGAATTGGACTAGCGGGGGTCCGACAAGAGACCCAGTACTTC,CASSQGIGLAGVRQETQYF
NA,TRBJ1-1,TRBD1,TRBV5-1,TGCGCCAGCAGCTCCGTGTACAGGGGGCGGTCTGAAGCTTTCTTT,CASSSVYRGRSEAFF
NA,TRBJ2-1,NA,TRBV7-7,TGTGCCAGCAGCTTACAGGGAGGCAATGAGCAGTTCTTC,CASSLQGGNEQFF
NA,TRBJ2-5,NA,TRBV18,TGTGCCAGCTCACCACGGGGAAGTGGAGAGACCCAGTACTTC,CASSPRGSGETQYF
NA,TRBJ1-5,NA,TRBV10-1,TGCGCCAGCAGTGATAAGGAGGCTCAGCCCCAGCATTTT,CASSDKEAQPQHF
NA,TRBJ2-2,NA,TRBV5-1,TGCGCCAGCAGCTTGAGGGTAATGAACACCGGGGAGCTGTTTTTT,CASSLRVMNTGELFF
NA,TRBJ1-6,NA,TRBV6-6,TGTGCCAGCAGAGGGGGTTTGAGTTCACCCCTCCACTTT,CASRGGLSSPLHF
NA,TRBJ2-5,NA,TRBV5-5,TGTGCCAGCAGCTTAAGGCCGGGCCGGAGCGGGGAGACCCAGTACTTC,CASSLRPGRSGETQYF
few,TRBJ1-6,NA,TRBV7-9,TGTGCCAGCAGCTTAGTCCCTGAAAATTCACCCCTCCACTTT,CASSLVPENSPLHF
NA,TRBJ1-1,NA,TRBV19,TGTGCCAGTAGTATGAGGGGAGGGAACCCCTTGGAGACTGAAGCTTTCTTT,CASSMRGGNPLETEAFF